These 3 T cell receptor beta chains share one sample of origin, sequenced in a study of a mutant IDH1 vaccine in newly diagnosed glioma. Described time point: week 35, safety follow-up. Every single dose of the vaccine, 300 ug of mutant IDH1 20-mer peptide, came with topical imiquimod. No antigen has been identified for these receptors. The assay was immunoSEQ multiplex PCR, and TCRdb's table has in-frame clones only and misses some. The sample records around 69,000 clones, around nine tenths being singletons. Material: PBMCs, obtained from a glioma patient whose treatment included an IDH1 peptide vaccine. Source of these receptors: a man younger than 45 with glioma.

The CDR3 loop reads CATSPRAGVAGELFF. The CDR3 region has the DNA TGTGCCACCAGCCCCCGCGCAGGGGTGGCCGGGGAGCTGTTTTTT. The chain employs TRBV15 and TRBJ2-2; D might be TRBD1 (6 bases). V was clipped by 5 bases and J by 6 bases, with 16 bases between them. The CDR3 is 15 residues long. Germline CDR1 is LNHNV and CDR2 is YYDKDF (reference sequence).

This chain uses TRBV15 with TRBJ2-3; no definite D call. Per germline, CDR1 LNHNV and CDR2 YYDKDF (reference sequence). The CDR3 extends over 13 amino acids. V was cut by 1 base and J by 3 bases, with 5 bases left in between. This CDR3 reads CATSRGRTDTQYF. In nucleotides, the CDR3 is TGTGCCACCAGCAGAGGGCGAACAGATACGCAGTATTTT.

The chain links TRBV7-9 to TRBJ2-5; 7 nucleotides align to TRBD1. The CDR3 runs to 15 residues. In germline, CDR1 is SEHNR, CDR2 FQNEAQ (reference sequence). V gave up 1 base and J gave up 5 bases; unmatched junction bases: 7. In DNA form, the CDR3 reads TGTGCCAGCAGCTTAGTTTACAGGGGAAGTGAGACCCAGTACTTC. Translating gives CASSLVYRGSETQYF.